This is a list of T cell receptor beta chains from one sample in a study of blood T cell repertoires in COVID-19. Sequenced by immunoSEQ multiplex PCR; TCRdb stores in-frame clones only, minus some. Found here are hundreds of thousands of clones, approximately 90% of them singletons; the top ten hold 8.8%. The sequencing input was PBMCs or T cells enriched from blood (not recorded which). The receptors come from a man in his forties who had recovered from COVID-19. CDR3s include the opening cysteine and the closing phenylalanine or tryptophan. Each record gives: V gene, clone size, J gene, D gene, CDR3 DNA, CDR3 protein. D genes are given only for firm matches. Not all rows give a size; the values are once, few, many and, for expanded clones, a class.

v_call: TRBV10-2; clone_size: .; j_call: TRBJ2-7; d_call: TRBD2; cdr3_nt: TGCGCCAGCAGAGCGAAGCGGGGGGGTTTGTACGAGCAGTACTTC; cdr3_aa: CASRAKRGGLYEQYF
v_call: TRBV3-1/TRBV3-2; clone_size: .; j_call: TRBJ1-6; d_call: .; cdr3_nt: TGTGCCAGCAGCCCTTTGCGCGGAGGTCGTAATTCACCCCTCCACTTT; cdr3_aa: CASSPLRGGRNSPLHF
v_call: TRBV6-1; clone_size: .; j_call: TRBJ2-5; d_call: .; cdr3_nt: TGTGCCAGCAGTGAATCGGGGCAAGAGACCCAGTACTTC; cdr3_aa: CASSESGQETQYF
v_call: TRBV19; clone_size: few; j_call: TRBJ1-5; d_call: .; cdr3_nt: TGTGCCAGTAGTACAGGCCCCGGGAGAATCAATCAGCCCCAGCATTTT; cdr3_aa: CASSTGPGRINQPQHF
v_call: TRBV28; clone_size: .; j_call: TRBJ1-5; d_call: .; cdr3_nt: TGTGCCAGCAGTACCCCTAGGCAGCCCCAGCATTTT; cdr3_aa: CASSTPRQPQHF
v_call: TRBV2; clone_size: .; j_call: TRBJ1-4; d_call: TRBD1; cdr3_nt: TGTGCCAGCAGCAGACAGGGGCTGAGGGAAAAACTGTTTTTT; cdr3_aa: CASSRQGLREKLFF
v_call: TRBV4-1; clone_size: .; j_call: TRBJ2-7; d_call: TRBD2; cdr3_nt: TGCGCCAGCAGCCAAGGGGGCGGGGGTTCCTACGAGCAGTACTTC; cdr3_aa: CASSQGGGGSYEQYF
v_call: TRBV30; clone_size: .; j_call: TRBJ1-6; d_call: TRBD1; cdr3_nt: TGTGCCTGGGTTCCGGGACAGGCCTATAATTCACCCCTCCACTTT; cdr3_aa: CAWVPGQAYNSPLHF
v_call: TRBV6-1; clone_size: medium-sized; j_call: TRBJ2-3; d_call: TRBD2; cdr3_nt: TGTGCCAGCAGTGATTATAGCGGGGGGGCAGATACGCAGTATTTT; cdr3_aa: CASSDYSGGADTQYF
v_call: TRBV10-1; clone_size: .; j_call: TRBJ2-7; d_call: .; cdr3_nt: TGCGCCAGCAACGGAGACAGCAACTACGAGCAGTACTTC; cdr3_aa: CASNGDSNYEQYF
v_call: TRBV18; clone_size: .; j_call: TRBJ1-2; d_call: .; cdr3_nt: TGTGCCAGCTCACCACCTCAGACAGCACCAAGCTATGGCTACACCTTC; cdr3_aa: CASSPPQTAPSYGYTF
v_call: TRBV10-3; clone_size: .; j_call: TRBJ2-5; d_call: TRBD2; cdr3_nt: TGTGCCATCAGTGAGACTAGCGGGAGTAGTTCAGCCCAAGAGACCCAGTACTTC; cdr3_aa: CAISETSGSSSAQETQYF
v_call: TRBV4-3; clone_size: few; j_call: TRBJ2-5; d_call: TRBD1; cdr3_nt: TGCGCCAGCAGCCAAACGGGACAGTTCCAGTACCAAGAGACCCAGTACTTC; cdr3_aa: CASSQTGQFQYQETQYF
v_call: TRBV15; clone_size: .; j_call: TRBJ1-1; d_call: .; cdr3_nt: TGTGCCACCAGCAGAGAAGGGGCAGTGAACACTGAAGCTTTCTTT; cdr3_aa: CATSREGAVNTEAFF
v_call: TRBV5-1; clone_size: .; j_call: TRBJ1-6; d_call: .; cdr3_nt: TGCGCCAGCAGCCCGGGGAGCTCCTATAATTCACCCCTCCACTTT; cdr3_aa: CASSPGSSYNSPLHF
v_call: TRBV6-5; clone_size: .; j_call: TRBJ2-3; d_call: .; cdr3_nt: TGTGCCAGCAGTCCTAAGATACAGGGTACAGATACGCAGTATTTT; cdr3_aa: CASSPKIQGTDTQYF
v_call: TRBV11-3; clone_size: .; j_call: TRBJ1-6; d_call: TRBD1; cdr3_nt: TGTGCCAGCAGCGACCGGGACAGGGGCTTTTCACCCCTCCACTTT; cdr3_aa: CASSDRDRGFSPLHF
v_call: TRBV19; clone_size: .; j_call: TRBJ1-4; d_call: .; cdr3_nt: TGTGCCAGTCAACGGGGAGGAGCTAATGAAAAACTGTTTTTT; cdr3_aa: CASQRGGANEKLFF
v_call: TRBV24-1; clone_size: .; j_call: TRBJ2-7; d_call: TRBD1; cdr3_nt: TGTGCCACCAGCAGGACAGGGTTATACGAGCAGTACTTC; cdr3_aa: CATSRTGLYEQYF
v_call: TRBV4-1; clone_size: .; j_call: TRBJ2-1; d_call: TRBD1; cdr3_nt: TGCGCCAGCAGCCATGGAGTGACAGGGCCATACAATGAGCAGTTCTTC; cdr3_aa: CASSHGVTGPYNEQFF
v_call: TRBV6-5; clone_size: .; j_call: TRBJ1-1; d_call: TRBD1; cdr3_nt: TGTGCCAGCAGAGAGACAGGGGCGGATGAAGCTTTCTTT; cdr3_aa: CASRETGADEAFF
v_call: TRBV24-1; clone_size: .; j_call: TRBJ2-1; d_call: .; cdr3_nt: TGTGCCACCAGTGATTCCCGGGATCTGGGTGAGCAGTTCTTC; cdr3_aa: CATSDSRDLGEQFF
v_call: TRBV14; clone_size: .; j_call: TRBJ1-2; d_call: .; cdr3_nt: TGTGCCAGCAGCCCCCGCCAGAGGATGACTTATAACTATGGCTACACCTTC; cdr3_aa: CASSPRQRMTYNYGYTF
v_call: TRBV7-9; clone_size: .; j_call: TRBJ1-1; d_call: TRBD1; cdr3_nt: TGTGCCAGCAGCCCAGACAGGGCAGGGGCTGAAGCTTTCTTT; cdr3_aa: CASSPDRAGAEAFF
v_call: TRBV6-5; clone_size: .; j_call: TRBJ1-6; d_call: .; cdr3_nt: TGTGCCAGCAGTTTACTCGATGCTGTGCCCCCCCTCCACTTT; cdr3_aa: CASSLLDAVPPLHF
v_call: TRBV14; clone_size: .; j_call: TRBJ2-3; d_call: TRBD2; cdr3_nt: TGTGCCAGCAGCCACCTTAGCGGGGGGGCAGATACGCAGTATTTT; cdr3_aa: CASSHLSGGADTQYF
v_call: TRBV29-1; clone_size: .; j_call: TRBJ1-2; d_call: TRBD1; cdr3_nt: TGCAGCGTTGAAGATCTGGACAGGTTCTACTATGGCTACACCTTC; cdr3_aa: CSVEDLDRFYYGYTF
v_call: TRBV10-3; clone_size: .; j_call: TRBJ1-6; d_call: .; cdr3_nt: TGTGCCATCAGTGGGCAGGGGAGTTCACCCCTCCACTTT; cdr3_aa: CAISGQGSSPLHF
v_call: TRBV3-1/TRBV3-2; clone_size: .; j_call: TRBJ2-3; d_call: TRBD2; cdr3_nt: TGTGCCAGCAGCCAGGCTGGGACTAGCGGGGGGGCAACAGATACGCAGTATTTT; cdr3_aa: CASSQAGTSGGATDTQYF
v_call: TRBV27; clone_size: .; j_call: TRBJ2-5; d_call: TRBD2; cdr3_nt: TGTGCCAGCAGTCGCGTAATGACTAGCGCAACTTCTAAAGAGACCCAGTACTTC; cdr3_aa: CASSRVMTSATSKETQYF
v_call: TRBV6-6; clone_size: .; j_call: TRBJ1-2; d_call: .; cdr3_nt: TGTGCCAGCAGTTACTCGCTTGGGGGCAGGAGGTATGGCTACACCTTC; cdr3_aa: CASSYSLGGRRYGYTF
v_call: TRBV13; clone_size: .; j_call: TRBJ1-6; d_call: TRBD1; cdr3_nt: TGTGCCAGCAGTTCCCGGGCGGGTGGGACAGCTGCCATCTATAATTCACCCCTCCACTTT; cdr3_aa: CASSSRAGGTAAIYNSPLHF
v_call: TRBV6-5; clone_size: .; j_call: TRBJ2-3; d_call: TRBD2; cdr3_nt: TGTGCCAGCCGAAAGCGGGGAGGCACAGATACGCAGTATTTT; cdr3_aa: CASRKRGGTDTQYF
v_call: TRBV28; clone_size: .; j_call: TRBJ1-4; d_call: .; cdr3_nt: TGTGCCAGCAGTTTACCTCAGGGGCGTCGTAGTAATGAAAAACTGTTTTTT; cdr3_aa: CASSLPQGRRSNEKLFF
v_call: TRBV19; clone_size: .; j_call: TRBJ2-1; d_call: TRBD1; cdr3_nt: TGTGCCAGTAGTGTGGACAGGGGCTCCTACAATGAGCAGTTCTTC; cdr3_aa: CASSVDRGSYNEQFF
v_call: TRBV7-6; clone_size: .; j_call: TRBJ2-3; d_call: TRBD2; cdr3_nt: TGTGCCAGCAGCATCTCCGGGACTAGCGGGGCAACTAGCACAGATACGCAGTATTTT; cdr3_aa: CASSISGTSGATSTDTQYF
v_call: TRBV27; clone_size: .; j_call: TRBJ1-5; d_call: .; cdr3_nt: TGTGCCAGCAGTTTAGTGCAGGGCCGAAATCAGCCCCAGCATTTT; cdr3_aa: CASSLVQGRNQPQHF